Presented here are 15 T cell receptor beta chains from one specimen sequenced in a study of T cell repertoires in cytomegalovirus infection. No antigen is known for these receptors. Each CDR3 protein is one row after TCRdb ran MiXCR on the reads. Of a few hundred thousand distinct CDR3 sequences listed, 40% were seen once; the top ten hold 48%. The starting material was cultured PBMCs, obtained from culture after CMV antigen stimulation. The receptors stem from a human donor in good health (CMV status not recorded). Some clones in this sample may be carry-over from other donors' samples.

This clonotype showed up just a few times. The chain couples TRBV5-4 to TRBJ2-7; 11 bases line up with TRBD2. Germline assignment: CDR1 SGHNT and CDR2 YYREEE (reference sequence). The V segment lost 2 bases and the J segment 7 bases; nucleotides outside the gene matches: 8. CDR3 length: 15 residues. This chain's CDR3 is CASSLGGLAAIEQYF. In DNA, the CDR3 is TGTGCCAGCAGCTTAGGGGGACTAGCGGCTATTGAGCAGTACTTC.

CDR3 sequence (DNA): TGTGCCAGCAGCCCCCGGAGAGCGGGGGGCACAGATACGCAGTATTTT. The encoded protein is CASSPRRAGGTDTQYF. The rearrangement uses TRBV7-9 and TRBJ2-3, with 8 bases aligning to TRBD2. The CDR3 covers 16 residues. Germline-derived CDR1 and CDR2 are SEHNR and FQNEAQ (reference sequence). The V gene end was trimmed by 5 bases and the J gene end by 1 base; junction bases not matched to a gene: 8.

This clonotype was detected a few times. The rearrangement links TRBV6-2 or TRBV6-3 to TRBJ1-5; no clear D gene. This CDR3 contains 15 residues. Deletions cut 8 bases from V and 0 bases from J, with 14 bases between. Per the germline V gene, CDR1 is MNHEY and CDR2 is SVGEGT. CDR3 in amino acids: CASAGLGHSNQPQHF. The CDR3 DNA reads as TGTGCCAGCGCGGGGTTGGGCCATAGCAATCAGCCCCAGCATTTT.

This clonotype was observed a few times. The V and J genes are TRBV12-3 or TRBV12-4 and TRBJ1-4; TRBD1 matches 8 bases. CDR3 size: 14 residues. Trimming removed 7 bases from V and 2 bases from J; junction bases left unmatched: 3. CDR3 residues: CASNRQGTNEKLFF. DNA of the CDR3: TGTGCCAGCAACCGACAGGGGACTAATGAAAAACTGTTTTTT.

This chain joins TRBV6-5 and TRBJ1-2, with D tentatively TRBD1 (5 bases). Trimming left V 4 bases short and J 6 bases short, with 12 bases between. CDR3 length: 13 residues. Germline CDR1 reads MNHEY; CDR2 reads SVGAGI. The CDR3 DNA reads as TGTGCCAGCAGTTCCGGGACGGGGGATGGCTACACCTTC. It encodes CASSSGTGDGYTF.

V usage is TRBV7-1 and J usage is TRBJ2-3; possibly TRBD1 or TRBD2 for D (5 bases each). TRBV7-1 is placed among ORFs of uncertain function. This CDR3 is 15 amino acids long. Trimming pared 6 bases from V and 6 bases from J, leaving 19 bases between. The chain's CDR3 is CASSARGSGADTQYF. The CDR3 nucleotides are TGTGCCAGCAGTGCTCGGGGATCTGGGGCGGATACGCAGTATTTT.

The chain is built from TRBV20-1 and TRBJ2-7, with a weak D call TRBD1 (6 bases). This CDR3 is built from 15 residues. Trimming removed 3 bases at V and 6 bases at J, with 21 bases between. Per germline, CDR1 DFQATT and CDR2 SNEGSKA (reference sequence). As DNA, the CDR3 is TGCAGTGCTAGGCAGGCAGGGGCACTTTTGAGCGAGCAGTACTTC. Protein: CSARQAGALLSEQYF.

The chain couples TRBV6-8 to TRBJ2-2, with no clear D. The CDR3 consists of 16 residues. Germline V CDR1 and CDR2: MNHGY, SAAAGT. Trimming pared 1 base from V and 0 bases from J, leaving 9 bases between. The CDR3 bases are TGTGCCAGCAGTTACTTCCGGGCCTCGAACACCGGGGAGCTGTTTTTT. Translation: CASSYFRASNTGELFF.

CDR3 sequence: CASTSGPQGNADTQYF. CDR3 coding DNA: TGTGCCAGCACCTCAGGCCCACAGGGGAATGCAGATACGCAGTATTTT. The gene calls are TRBV6-6 and TRBJ2-3; TRBD1 agrees at 7 bases. Per germline, CDR1 MNHNY and CDR2 SVGAGI (reference sequence). This CDR3 comprises 16 residues. V was pared by 7 bases and J by 4 bases, with 14 bases of the junction left unmatched.

CDR3 region: CASSAPRLAGSSTDTQYF. The CDR3 DNA reads as TGTGCCAGCAGCGCACCGCGACTAGCGGGAAGCAGCACAGATACGCAGTATTTT. The chain carries TRBV11-2 and TRBJ2-3; 11 positions agree with TRBD2. The germline CDR1 and CDR2 sequences are SGHAT and FQNNGV. The V gene end was trimmed by 5 bases and the J gene end by 0 bases; junction bases not matched to a gene: 10. This CDR3 comprises 18 residues. The complete variable domain, with remaining parts taken from reference TRBV11-2 and TRBJ2-3, reads EAGVAQSPRYKIIEKRQSVAFWCNPISGHATLYWYQQILGQGPKLLIQFQNNGVVDDSQLPKDRFSAERLKGVDSTLKIQPAKLEDSAVYLCASSAPRLAGSSTDTQYFGPGTRLTVL.

The gene calls are TRBV20-1 and TRBJ1-2; D gene unclear. The germline V gene has CDR1 DFQATT and CDR2 SNEGSKA (reference sequence). The CDR3 sequence is 15 residues long. The germline V and J ends were trimmed by 1 base and 2 bases, with 14 bases remaining between them. CDR3 bases: TGCAGTGCTAGAGGCCCTTCCGAGGGAAACTATGGCTACACCTTC. Translating gives CSARGPSEGNYGYTF.

In its sample, this clonotype was seen a few times. This chain links TRBV7-2 with TRBJ1-3; D unclear. Deletions cut 7 bases from V and 0 bases from J, with 10 bases between. Per germline, CDR1 SGHTA and CDR2 FQGNSA. CDR3 length equals 14 residues. CDR3 sequence reads: CASMDRHSGNTIYF. The DNA for the CDR3 is TGTGCCAGCATGGATCGTCACTCTGGAAACACCATATATTTT.

This clonotype was counted only a few times. The rearrangement uses TRBV19 and TRBJ1-5; a weak D match, TRBD1 (6 bases). This CDR3 is 14 amino acids long. From germline, CDR1 is LNHDA and CDR2 SQIVND (reference sequence). V lost 4 bases to trimming and J lost 3 bases, with 10 bases between them. CDR3 region: CASSKDRFNQPQHF. Here the CDR3 DNA reads TGTGCCAGTAGTAAAGACAGGTTCAATCAGCCCCAGCATTTT.

This sequence joins TRBV5-1 and TRBJ1-6; no clear D gene. The CDR3 loop spans 14 amino acids. Between the trimmed V and J ends, which lost 2 bases and 7 bases, there was a span of 10 bases. Looked up from germline, CDR1 is SGHRS and CDR2 is YFSETQ. As DNA, the CDR3 is TGCGCCAGCAGCTTTACGGCAGAAAATTCACCCCTCCACTTT. Translated, it gives CASSFTAENSPLHF.

V usage is TRBV19 and J usage is TRBJ2-3, with a tentative D call TRBD2 (5 bases). CDR1 and CDR2 from the germline V gene are LNHDA and SQIVND (reference sequence). V was cut by 7 bases and J by 2 bases, with 19 bases left in between. The CDR3 sequence is 16 residues long. Here the CDR3 DNA reads TGTGCCAGTACGGGATTACTCGGGCCCCCCACAGATACGCAGTATTTT. Translated: CASTGLLGPPTDTQYF.